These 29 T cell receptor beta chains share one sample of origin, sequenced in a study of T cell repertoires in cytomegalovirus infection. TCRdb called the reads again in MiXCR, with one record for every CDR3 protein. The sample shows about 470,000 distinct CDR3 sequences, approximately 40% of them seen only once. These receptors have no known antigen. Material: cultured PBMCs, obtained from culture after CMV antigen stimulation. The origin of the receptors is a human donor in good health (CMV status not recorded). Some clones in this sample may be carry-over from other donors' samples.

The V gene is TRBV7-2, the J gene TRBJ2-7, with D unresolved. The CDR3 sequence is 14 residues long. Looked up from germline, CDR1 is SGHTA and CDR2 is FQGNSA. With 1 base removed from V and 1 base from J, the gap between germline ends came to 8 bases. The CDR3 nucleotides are TGTGCCAGCAGCTTAGTTATGCTGTCCTACGAGCAGTACTTC. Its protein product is CASSLVMLSYEQYF.

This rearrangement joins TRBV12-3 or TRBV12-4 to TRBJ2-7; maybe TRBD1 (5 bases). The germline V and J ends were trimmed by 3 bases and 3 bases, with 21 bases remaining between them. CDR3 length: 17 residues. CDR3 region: CASSLGQGGFPLYEQYF. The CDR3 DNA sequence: TGTGCCAGCAGTTTGGGTCAGGGTGGGTTCCCCCTCTACGAGCAGTACTTC.

CDR3 loop: CASSPLGRTANTEAFF. The CDR3 region has the DNA TGTGCCAGCAGCCCCCTCGGACGGACCGCGAACACTGAAGCTTTCTTT. The genes are TRBV7-6 and TRBJ1-1, with D uncertain. CDR3 length equals 16 residues. Trimming removed 5 bases at V and 1 base at J, with 17 bases between. Germline CDR1 is SGHVS and CDR2 is FNYEAQ.

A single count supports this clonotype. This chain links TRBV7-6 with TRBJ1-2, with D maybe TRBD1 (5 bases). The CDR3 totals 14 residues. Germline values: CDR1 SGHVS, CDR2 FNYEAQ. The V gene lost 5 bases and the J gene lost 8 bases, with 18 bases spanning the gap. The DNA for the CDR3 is TGTGCCAGCAGCCACACCTTGAGGACACTGGGCTACACCTTC. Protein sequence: CASSHTLRTLGYTF.

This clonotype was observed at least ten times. Written as DNA, the CDR3 is TGTGCCAGCGGCCCCCCTGGCGGGAGAAACATTCAGTACTTC. It specifies CASGPPGGRNIQYF. The chain links TRBV7-2 to TRBJ2-4; the match to TRBD2 covers 7 bases. Germline CDR1 and CDR2: SGHTA and FQGNSA. This CDR3 has 14 amino acids. Trimming cost V 8 bases and J 6 bases; bases outside gene matches: 10.

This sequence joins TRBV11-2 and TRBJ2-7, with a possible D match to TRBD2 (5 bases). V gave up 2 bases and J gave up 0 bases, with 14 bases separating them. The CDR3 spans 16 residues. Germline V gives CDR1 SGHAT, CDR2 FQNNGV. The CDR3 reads CASSLFRLADSYEQYF. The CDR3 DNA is TGTGCCAGCAGCTTATTTCGTCTAGCAGACTCCTACGAGCAGTACTTC.

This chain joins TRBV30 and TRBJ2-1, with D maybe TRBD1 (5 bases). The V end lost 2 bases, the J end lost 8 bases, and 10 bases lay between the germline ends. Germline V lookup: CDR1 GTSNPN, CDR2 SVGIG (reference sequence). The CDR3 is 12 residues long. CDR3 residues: CAWSRFRDEQFF. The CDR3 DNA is TGTGCCTGGAGTCGGTTCAGGGATGAGCAGTTCTTC.

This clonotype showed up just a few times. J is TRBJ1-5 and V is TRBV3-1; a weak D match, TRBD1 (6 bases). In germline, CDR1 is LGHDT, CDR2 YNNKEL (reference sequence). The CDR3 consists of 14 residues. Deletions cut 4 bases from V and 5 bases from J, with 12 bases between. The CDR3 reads CASSPRGQDQPQHF. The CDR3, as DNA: TGTGCCAGCAGCCCCCGGGGGCAGGATCAGCCCCAGCATTTT. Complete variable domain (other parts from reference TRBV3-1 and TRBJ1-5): DTAVSQTPKYLVTQMGNDKSIKCEQNLGHDTMYWYKQDSKKFLKIMFSYNNKELIINETVPNRFSPKSPDKAHLNLHINSLELGDSAVYFCASSPRGQDQPQHFGDGTRLSIL.

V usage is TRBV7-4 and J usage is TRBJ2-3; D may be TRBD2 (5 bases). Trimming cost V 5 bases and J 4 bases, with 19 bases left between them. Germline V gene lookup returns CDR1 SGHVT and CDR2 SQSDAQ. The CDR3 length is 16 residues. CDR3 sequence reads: CASSPLTRSRADTQYF. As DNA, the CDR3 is TGTGCCAGCAGCCCACTTACTAGAAGTAGAGCAGATACGCAGTATTTT.

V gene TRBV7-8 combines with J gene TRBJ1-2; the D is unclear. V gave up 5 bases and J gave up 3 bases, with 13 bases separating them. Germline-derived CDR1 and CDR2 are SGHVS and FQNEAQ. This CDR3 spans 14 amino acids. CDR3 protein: CASSLLQVDYGYTF. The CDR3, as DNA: TGTGCCAGCAGCCTACTCCAAGTCGACTATGGCTACACCTTC.

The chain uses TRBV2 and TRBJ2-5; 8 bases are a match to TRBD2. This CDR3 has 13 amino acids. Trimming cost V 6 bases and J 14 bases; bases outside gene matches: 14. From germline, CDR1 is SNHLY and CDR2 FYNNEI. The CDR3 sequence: CASSWTSNGLSYF. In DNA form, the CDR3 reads TGTGCCAGCAGCTGGACTAGCAACGGATTAAGTTACTTC.

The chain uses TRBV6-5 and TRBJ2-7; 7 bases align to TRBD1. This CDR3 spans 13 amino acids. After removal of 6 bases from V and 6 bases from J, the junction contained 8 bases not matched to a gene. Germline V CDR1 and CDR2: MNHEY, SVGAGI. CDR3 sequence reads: CASRRTGPAEQYF. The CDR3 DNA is TGTGCCAGCAGGCGGACAGGTCCGGCCGAGCAGTACTTC.

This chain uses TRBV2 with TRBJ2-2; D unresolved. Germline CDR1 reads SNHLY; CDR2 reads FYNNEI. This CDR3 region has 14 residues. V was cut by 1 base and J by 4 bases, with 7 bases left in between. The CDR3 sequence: CASSEVSSTGELFF. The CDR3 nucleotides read TGTGCCAGCAGTGAAGTTAGTTCCACCGGGGAGCTGTTTTTT. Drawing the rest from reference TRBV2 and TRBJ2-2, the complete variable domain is EPEVTQTPSHQVTQMGQEVILRCVPISNHLYFYWYRQILGQKVEFLVSFYNNEISEKSEIFDDQFSVERPDGSNFTLKIRSTKLEDSAMYFCASSEVSSTGELFFGEGSRLTVL.

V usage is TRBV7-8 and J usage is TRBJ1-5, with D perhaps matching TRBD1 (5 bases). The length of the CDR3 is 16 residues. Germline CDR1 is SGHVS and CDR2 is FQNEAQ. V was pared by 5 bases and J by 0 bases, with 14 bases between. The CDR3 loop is CASSPRTPYSNQPQHF. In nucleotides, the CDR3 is TGTGCCAGCAGCCCTCGGACACCGTATAGCAATCAGCCCCAGCATTTT.

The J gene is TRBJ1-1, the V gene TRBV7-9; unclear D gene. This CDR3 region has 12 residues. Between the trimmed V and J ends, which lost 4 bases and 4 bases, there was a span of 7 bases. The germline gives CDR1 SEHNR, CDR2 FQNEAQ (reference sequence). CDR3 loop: CASSYKPTEAFF. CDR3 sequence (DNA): TGTGCCAGCAGCTACAAACCCACTGAAGCTTTCTTT.

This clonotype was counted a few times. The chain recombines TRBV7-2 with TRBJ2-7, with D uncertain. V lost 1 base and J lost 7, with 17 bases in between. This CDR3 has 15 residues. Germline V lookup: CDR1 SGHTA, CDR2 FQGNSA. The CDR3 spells CASSLVFLRSGEQYF. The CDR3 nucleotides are TGTGCCAGCAGCTTAGTCTTTTTGAGGTCTGGAGAGCAGTACTTC.

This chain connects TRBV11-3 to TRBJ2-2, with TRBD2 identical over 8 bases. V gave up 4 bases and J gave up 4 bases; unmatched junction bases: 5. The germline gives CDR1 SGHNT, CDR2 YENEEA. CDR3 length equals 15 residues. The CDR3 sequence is CASSSRGGSTGELFF. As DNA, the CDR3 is TGTGCCAGCAGCTCCCGCGGGGGGAGCACCGGGGAGCTGTTTTTT. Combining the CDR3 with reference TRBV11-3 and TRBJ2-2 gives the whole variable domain EAGVVQSPRYKIIEKKQPVAFWCNPISGHNTLYWYLQNLGQGPELLIRYENEEAVDDSQLPKDRFSAERLKGVDSTLKIQPAELGDSAVYLCASSSRGGSTGELFFGEGSRLTVL.

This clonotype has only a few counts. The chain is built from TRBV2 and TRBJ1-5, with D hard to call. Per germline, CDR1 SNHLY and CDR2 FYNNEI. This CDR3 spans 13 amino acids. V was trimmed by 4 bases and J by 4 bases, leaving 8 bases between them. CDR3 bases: TGTGCCAGCAGTGGACACTGGAATCAGCCCCAGCATTTT. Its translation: CASSGHWNQPQHF. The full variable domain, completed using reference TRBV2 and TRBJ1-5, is EPEVTQTPSHQVTQMGQEVILRCVPISNHLYFYWYRQILGQKVEFLVSFYNNEISEKSEIFDDQFSVERPDGSNFTLKIRSTKLEDSAMYFCASSGHWNQPQHFGDGTRLSIL.

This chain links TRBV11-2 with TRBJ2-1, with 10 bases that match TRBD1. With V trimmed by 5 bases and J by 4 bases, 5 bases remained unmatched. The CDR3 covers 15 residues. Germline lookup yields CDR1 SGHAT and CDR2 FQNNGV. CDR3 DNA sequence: TGTGCCAGCAGCGCATCGGGACAGGGGTACAATGAGCAGTTCTTC. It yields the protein CASSASGQGYNEQFF.

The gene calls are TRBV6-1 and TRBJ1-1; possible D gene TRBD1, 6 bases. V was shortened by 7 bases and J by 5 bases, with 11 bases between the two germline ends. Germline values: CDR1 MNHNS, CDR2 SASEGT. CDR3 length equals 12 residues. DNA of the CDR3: TGTGCCAGCAAGAGGGGGGGAACTGAAGCTTTCTTT. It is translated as CASKRGGTEAFF.

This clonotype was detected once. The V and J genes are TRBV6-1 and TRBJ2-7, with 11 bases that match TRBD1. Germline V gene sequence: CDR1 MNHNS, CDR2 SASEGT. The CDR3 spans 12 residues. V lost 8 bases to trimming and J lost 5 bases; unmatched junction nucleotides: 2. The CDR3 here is CASRGQGDEQYF. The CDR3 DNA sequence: TGTGCCAGCCGGGGACAGGGGGACGAGCAGTACTTC.

The CDR3 coding sequence is TGTGCCAGCAATGGAATGGCTCCTGGCTACACCTTC. Its protein product is CASNGMAPGYTF. This chain joins TRBV2 and TRBJ1-2; D is undetermined. The germline CDR1 and CDR2 sequences are SNHLY and FYNNEI. The CDR3 has 12 residues. The V and J ends lost 7 bases and 7 bases respectively, with 13 bases between them.

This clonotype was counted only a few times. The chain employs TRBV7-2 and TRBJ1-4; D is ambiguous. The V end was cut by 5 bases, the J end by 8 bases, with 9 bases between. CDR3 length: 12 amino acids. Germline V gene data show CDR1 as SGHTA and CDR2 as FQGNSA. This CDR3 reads CASSRFGEKLFF. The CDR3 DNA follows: TGTGCCAGCAGCCGGTTCGGGGAAAAACTGTTTTTT.

The CDR3 reads CASSQEAEQGGEKLFF. The CDR3 DNA reads TGCGCCAGCAGCCAAGAGGCAGAACAGGGTGGGGAAAAACTGTTTTTT. The chain is built from TRBV4-3 and TRBJ1-4, with D possibly TRBD1 on 6 matching bases. The V end was cut by 0 bases, the J end by 8 bases, with 16 bases between. Per the germline V gene, CDR1 is LGHNA and CDR2 is YSLEER. The CDR3 totals 16 residues.

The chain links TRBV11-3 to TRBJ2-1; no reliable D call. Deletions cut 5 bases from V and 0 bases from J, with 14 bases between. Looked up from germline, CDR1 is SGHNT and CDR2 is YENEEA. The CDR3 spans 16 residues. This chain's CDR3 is CASSRSKISSYNEQFF. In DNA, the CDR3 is TGTGCCAGCAGCCGCTCTAAAATTAGCTCCTACAATGAGCAGTTCTTC.

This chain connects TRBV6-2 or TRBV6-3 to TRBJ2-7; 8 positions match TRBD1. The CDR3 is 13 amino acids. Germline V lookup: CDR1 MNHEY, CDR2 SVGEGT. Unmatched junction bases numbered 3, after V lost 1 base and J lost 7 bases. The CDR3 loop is CASSYYRGEEQYF. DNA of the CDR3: TGTGCCAGCAGTTACTACAGGGGGGAAGAGCAGTACTTC.

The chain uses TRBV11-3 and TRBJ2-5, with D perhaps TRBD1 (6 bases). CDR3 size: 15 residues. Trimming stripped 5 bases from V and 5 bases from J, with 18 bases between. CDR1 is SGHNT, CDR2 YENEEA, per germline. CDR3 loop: CASSLSTGQDETQYF. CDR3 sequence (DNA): TGTGCCAGCAGCCTCTCCACAGGGCAGGACGAGACCCAGTACTTC.

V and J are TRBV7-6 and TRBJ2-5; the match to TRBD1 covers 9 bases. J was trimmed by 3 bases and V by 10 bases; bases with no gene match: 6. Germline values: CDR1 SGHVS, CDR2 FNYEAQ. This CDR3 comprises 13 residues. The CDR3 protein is CATKRDREETQYF. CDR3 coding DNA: TGTGCCACAAAAAGGGACAGGGAAGAGACCCAGTACTTC.

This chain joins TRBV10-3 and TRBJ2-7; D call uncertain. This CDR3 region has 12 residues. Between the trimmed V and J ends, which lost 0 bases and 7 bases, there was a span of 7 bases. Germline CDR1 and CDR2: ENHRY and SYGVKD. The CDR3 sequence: CAISESEREQYF. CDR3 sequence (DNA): TGTGCCATCAGTGAGTCGGAAAGGGAGCAGTACTTC.